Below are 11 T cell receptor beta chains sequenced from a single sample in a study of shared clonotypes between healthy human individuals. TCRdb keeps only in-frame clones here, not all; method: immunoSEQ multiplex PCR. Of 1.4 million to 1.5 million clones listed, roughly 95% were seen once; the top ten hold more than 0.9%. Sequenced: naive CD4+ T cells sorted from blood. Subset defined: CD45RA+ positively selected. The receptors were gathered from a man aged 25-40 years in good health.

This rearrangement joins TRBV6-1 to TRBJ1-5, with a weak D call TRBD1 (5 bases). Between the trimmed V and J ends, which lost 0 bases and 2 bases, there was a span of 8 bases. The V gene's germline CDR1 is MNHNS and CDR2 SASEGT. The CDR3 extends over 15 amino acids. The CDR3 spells CASSEASGGNQPQHF. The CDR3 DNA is TGTGCCAGCAGTGAAGCATCGGGGGGCAATCAGCCCCAGCATTTT.

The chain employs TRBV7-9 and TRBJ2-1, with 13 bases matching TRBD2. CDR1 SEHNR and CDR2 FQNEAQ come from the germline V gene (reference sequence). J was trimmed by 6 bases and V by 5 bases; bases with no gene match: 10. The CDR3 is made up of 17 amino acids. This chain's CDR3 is CASSPGLAGVVGNEQFF. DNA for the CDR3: TGTGCCAGCAGCCCCGGACTAGCGGGAGTAGTAGGCAATGAGCAGTTCTTC.

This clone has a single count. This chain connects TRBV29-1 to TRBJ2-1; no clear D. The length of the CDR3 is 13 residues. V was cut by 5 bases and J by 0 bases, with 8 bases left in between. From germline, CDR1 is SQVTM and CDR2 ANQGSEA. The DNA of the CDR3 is TGCAGCGTTCGACTGAGCTCCTACAATGAGCAGTTCTTC. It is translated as CSVRLSSYNEQFF.

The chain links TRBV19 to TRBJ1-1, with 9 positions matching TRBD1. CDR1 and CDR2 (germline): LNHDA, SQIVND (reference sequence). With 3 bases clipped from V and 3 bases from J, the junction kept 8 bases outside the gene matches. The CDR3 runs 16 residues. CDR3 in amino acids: CASSIGTGNGHTEAFF. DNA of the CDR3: TGTGCCAGTAGTATCGGGACAGGGAACGGGCACACTGAAGCTTTCTTT.

The CDR3 region is CASSYGGTSGTMGWTGELFF. The CDR3 nucleotides are TGTGCCAGCAGTTATGGCGGGACTAGCGGGACCATGGGTTGGACCGGGGAGCTGTTTTTT. The chain employs TRBV27 and TRBJ2-2; TRBD2 matches 13 bases. The CDR3 is 20 residues long. Germline CDR1 reads MNHEY; CDR2 reads SMNVEV (reference sequence). The trim removed 4 bases at V and 5 bases at J, leaving 16 bases unmatched.

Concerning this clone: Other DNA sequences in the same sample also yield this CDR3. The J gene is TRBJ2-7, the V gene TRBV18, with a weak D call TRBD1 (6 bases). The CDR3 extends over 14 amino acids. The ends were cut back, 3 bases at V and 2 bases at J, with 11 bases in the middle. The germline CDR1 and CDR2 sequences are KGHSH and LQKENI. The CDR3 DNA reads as TGTGCCAGCTCACCTAGGACAGAGGCCTACGAGCAGTACTTC. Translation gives CASSPRTEAYEQYF.

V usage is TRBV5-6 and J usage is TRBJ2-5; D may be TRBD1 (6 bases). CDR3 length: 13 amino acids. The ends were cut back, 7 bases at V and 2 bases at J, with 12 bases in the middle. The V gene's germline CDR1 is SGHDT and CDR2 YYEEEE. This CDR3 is CASSMTGQETQYF. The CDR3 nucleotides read TGTGCCAGCTCTATGACAGGACAAGAGACCCAGTACTTC.

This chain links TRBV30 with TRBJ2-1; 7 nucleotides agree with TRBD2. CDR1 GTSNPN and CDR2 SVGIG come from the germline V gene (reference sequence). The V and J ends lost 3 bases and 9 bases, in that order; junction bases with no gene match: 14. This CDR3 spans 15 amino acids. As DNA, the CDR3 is TGTGCCTGGAGCCCCTACTCGACTAGCATCCTTGAGCAGTTCTTC. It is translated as CAWSPYSTSILEQFF.

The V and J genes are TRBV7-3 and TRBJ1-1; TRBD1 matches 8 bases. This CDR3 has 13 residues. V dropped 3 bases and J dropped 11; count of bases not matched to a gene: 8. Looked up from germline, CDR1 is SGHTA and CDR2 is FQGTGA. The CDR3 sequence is CASSFGTGDVAFF. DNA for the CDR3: TGTGCCAGCAGCTTTGGGACAGGAGATGTGGCTTTCTTT.

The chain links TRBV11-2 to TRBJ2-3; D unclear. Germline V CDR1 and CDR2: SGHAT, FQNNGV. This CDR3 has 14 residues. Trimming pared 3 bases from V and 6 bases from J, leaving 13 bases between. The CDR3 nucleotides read TGTGCCAGCAGCTTGATCATGGCGTCTGATACGCAGTATTTT. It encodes CASSLIMASDTQYF.

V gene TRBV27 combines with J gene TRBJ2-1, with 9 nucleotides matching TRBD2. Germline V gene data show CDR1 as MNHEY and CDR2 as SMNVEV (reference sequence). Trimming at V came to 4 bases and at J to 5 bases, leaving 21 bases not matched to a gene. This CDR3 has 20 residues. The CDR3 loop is CASSSRGGASGIFGDNEQFF. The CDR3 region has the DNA TGTGCCAGCAGTTCGAGGGGGGGGGCTAGCGGGATTTTTGGGGACAATGAGCAGTTCTTC.